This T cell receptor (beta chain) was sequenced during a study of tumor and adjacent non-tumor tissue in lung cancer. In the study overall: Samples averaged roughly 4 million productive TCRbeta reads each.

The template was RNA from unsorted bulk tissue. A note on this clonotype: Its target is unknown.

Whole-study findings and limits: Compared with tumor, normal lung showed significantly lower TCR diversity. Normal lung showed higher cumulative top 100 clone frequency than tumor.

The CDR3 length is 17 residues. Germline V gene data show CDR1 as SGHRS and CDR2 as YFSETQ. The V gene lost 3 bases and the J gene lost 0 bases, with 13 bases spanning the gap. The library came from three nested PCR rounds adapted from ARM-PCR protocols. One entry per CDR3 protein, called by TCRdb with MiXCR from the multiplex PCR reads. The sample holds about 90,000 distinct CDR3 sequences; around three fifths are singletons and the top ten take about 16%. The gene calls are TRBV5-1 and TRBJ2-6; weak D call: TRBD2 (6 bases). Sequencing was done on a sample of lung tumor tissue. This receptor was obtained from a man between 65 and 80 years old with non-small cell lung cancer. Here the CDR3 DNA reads TGCGCCAGCAGCTCCGGGACTCTCAGCTCTGGGGCCAACGTCCTGACTTTC. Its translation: CASSSGTLSSGANVLTF.